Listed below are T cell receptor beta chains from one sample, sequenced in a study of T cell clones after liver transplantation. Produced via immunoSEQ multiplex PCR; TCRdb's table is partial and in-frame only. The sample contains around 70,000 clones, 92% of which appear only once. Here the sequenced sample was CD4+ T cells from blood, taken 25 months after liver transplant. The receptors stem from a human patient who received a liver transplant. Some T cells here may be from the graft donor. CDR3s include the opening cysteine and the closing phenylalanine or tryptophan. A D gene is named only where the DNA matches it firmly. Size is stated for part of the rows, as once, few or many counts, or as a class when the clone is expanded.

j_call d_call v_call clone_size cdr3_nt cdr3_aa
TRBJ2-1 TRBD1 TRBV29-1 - TGCAGCGCCCAGATTAACCGGGACAGCGACAATGAGCAGTTCTTC CSAQINRDSDNEQFF
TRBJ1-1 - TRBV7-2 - TGTGCCAGCAGCTTAAGTTCCGCGATAGAAGCTTTCTTT CASSLSSAIEAFF
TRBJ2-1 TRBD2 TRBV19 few TGTGCCAGTAGTCCTCCTAGCGGGAGGGCCGTCAGTGAGCAGTTCTTC CASSPPSGRAVSEQFF
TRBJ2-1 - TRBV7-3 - TGTGCCAGCAGCTTAAGGAGTTCGCAGGGGCATGAGCAGTTCTTC CASSLRSSQGHEQFF
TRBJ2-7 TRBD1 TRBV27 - TGTGCCAGCAGTGTGACAGGGGGGGACGAGCAGTACTTC CASSVTGGDEQYF
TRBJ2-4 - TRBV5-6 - TGTGCCAGCAGCTTGCTCGCCCTAGCCAAAAACATTCAGTACTTC CASSLLALAKNIQYF
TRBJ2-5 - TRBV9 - TGTGCCGGTCAAGAGACCCAGTACTTC CAGQETQYF
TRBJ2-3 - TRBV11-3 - TGTGCCAGCACCTACAGAGGGGGGGGGCCGGATACGCAGTATTTT CASTYRGGGPDTQYF
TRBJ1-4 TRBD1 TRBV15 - TGTGCCACCAGCAGCCCGGGACAGGGGGTAGGGGAAAAACTGTTTTTT CATSSPGQGVGEKLFF
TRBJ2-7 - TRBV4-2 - TGTGCCAGCAGCCAAGTTGGGCAGCCTTCCTACGAGCAGTACTTC CASSQVGQPSYEQYF
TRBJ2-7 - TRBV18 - TGTGCCAGCTCAGAGGGACAACTTTCCTCCTACGAGCAGTACTTC CASSEGQLSSYEQYF
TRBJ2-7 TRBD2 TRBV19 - TGTGCCAGTAGTGTTGGGACTAGCGGGAGTAACGAGCAGTACTTC CASSVGTSGSNEQYF
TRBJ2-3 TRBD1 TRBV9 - TGTGCCAGCAGCGTGGATCTTACAGGGGGCCTCACAGATACGCAGTATTTT CASSVDLTGGLTDTQYF
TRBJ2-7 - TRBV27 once TGTGCCAGCAGTCCCCGGACTTATGGGACCTACGAGCAGTACTTC CASSPRTYGTYEQYF
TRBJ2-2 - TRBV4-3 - TGCGCCAGCAGCCAGCCCCTTTTAGGAAGCGGCGGGGAGCTGTTTTTT CASSQPLLGSGGELFF
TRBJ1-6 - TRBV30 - TGTGCCTGGAGTAAAGGAGCTAATTCACCCCTCCACTTT CAWSKGANSPLHF